This TCR beta chain was recovered during a study of blood T cell repertoires in COVID-19. Study at large: Samples came from the United States, Italy and Spain, spanning acute and convalescent COVID-19. PBMCs, B-cell-depleted T cells, or T cells were the source of the cDNA or gDNA that made up the material.

Source study methods: Reference gene primer amplification in the assay estimated nucleated cell counts. The data were produced by immunoSEQ multiplex PCR, yet TCRdb's version contains in-frame clones alone and is incomplete. V and J calls and clone size follow that table, whereas D and trimming were derived from the DNA. The table includes around 200,000 clones, 65% to 90% detected once. The V gene's germline CDR1 is LGHDT and CDR2 YNNKEL (reference sequence). Unmatched junction bases numbered 13, after V lost 6 bases and J lost 7 bases. The CDR3 length is 15 residues. The TCR sequence derives from a man older than 75 with acute or convalescent COVID-19. The sequencing sample was made of peripheral blood. The chain combines TRBV3-1 (or the pseudogene TRBV3-2) with TRBJ2-3; 7 bases are a match to TRBD1. The chain's CDR3 is CASRYRDRPTNTQYF. Written as DNA, the CDR3 is TGTGCCAGCAGATACCGGGACAGACCGACAAATACGCAGTATTTT.